This paragraph reports one T cell receptor (beta chain). The sample is drawn from a study of blood T cell repertoires in COVID-19. The ends lost 1 base at V and 4 bases at J; junction bases unmatched: 13. The germline gives CDR1 SGHRS, CDR2 YFSETQ. CDR3 length: 17 residues. Here immunoSEQ multiplex PCR was the method, and the copy in TCRdb shows in-frame clones only, minus some. The data show approximately 250,000 clones, with approximately 85% seen just once and around 0.9% held by the top ten. V is TRBV5-1 and J is TRBJ2-7, with 8 bases lining up with TRBD1. The clonotype comes from a woman aged 25 to 45 who had recovered from COVID-19. The specimen was PBMCs or T cells enriched from blood (not recorded which). CDR3 in amino acids: CASSLFLMGTGGYEQYF. CDR3 coding DNA: TGCGCCAGCAGCTTGTTTCTGATGGGAACAGGGGGATACGAGCAGTACTTC.